This TCR beta chain is drawn from a study of identical twins (dated by TCRdb to 2016 to 2017). In terms of the full investigation: TCR alpha and beta repertoires from monozygotic twins, unrelated adults of various ages and cord blood were deep-sequenced to test whether fetal clonotypes persist. To rule out contamination, the twin experiments were replicated at different times with different library preparation protocols.

The sample holds a few counts of this clonotype. There is no known antigen for this receptor. Per-base quality was not reported, and no clone a single base away is much larger than it. Here V drops 1 base and J drops 3 bases, and the junction holds 6 bases not matched to any gene. From the cysteine up to the phenylalanine, the CDR3 has a length of 15 residues. Only the CDR3 region is kept as DNA, spanning 45 bases read in frame from base 1. Reading the germline V gene gives CDR1 MGHRA and CDR2 YSYEKL. Study-level results and caveats: Invariant T cells such as MAIT and iNKT could partly confound zero-insertion analyses, although diverse VJ usage argued against such confounding for most clonotypes. Compared with coincidental sharing between unrelated individuals, out-of-frame TCR alpha sequences shared between twins showed an excess of sequences with low generation probability. Recombination models systematically underestimated out-of-frame TCR alpha sharing in monozygotic twins but agreed with sharing between unrelated individuals. Conclusions relied on cross-sectional statistical analysis, since the same donors could not be followed over many years. Fewer insertions were carried by abundant cord blood beta clonotypes, a similar but weaker trend appeared in young adult naive repertoires, and no such trend appeared in memory repertoires. The excess sharing between twins in beta out-of-frame sequences was weaker because fewer shared sequences reduced the signal-to-noise ratio.

Every donor was a healthy Caucasian. The twin cohort comprised three pairs of female monozygotic twins, all aged about 18 to 30 years. Peripheral blood mononuclear cells were the source from which RNA for the TCR libraries was isolated. Library construction relied on 5' RACE. Sequencing was carried out with an Illumina HiSeq 2000. A universal primer binding site was added through template switching, and the final cDNA carried a unique molecular identifier so that TCR cDNA molecules could be counted accurately. Specific primers in the conserved constant-segment region were used to synthesize first-strand cDNA for TCR alpha and beta chains. To control for contamination, every cDNA library carried two barcodes: a SMART-Mk sample barcode plus Illumina barcodes. TruSeq adapter sequences and Illumina sample barcodes were added in two successive PCR steps. The TCR alpha and beta cDNA libraries were sequenced on the Illumina HiSeq platform using custom primers. Per the original workflow: Unique molecular identifiers were extracted from raw reads with MiGEC, and CDR3 positions were determined with MiXCR. Recombination models were inferred per individual with the repgenHMM and IGoR tools using an EM algorithm. The analysis of shared clonotypes was done with the tcR package in R, with sharing normalized by the product of cloneset sizes. To study raw recombination without the effects of thymic and clonal selection, out-of-frame nonproductive sequences were analyzed. Using fastp trimming at Q25 and MiXCR clonotype assembly, TCRdb reanalyzed the public sequencing data and kept in-frame beta chains. Every CDR3 protein is listed once, alongside the most common genes and DNA of its rows. TCRdb, not the authors, supplied the V and J calls. This sample comprises nearly 900,000 distinct CDR3 sequences, about 12% of them detected only once. Of the sample, roughly 1.5% is held by the ten largest clones.

The data were also submitted as part of a second study, on yellow fever vaccine responses in identical twins. Drawing on the second study: According to the authors, the vaccine-induced T cell response in identical twins seemed to be partly convergent and partly specific to each individual. In identical twins, the study followed T cell clones that responded to the vaccine with precision.

This TCR was recovered from a woman younger than 35 in good health. The rearrangement combines TRBV4-1 with TRBJ2-7; TRBD1 lines up with 7 middle nucleotides. Source material: PBMCs. In nucleotide form, the sequence is TGCGCCAGCAGCCAAGCCACGACAGGGTTCTACGAGCAGTACTTC. This gives the protein CASSQATTGFYEQYF.